A selection of T cell receptor beta chains follows, all from one sample in a study of human thymus T cells. Generated by immunoSEQ multiplex PCR, the TCRdb table keeps only in-frame clones and is missing some. Of some 130,000 clones listed, over 85% are singletons. Sequences were obtained from thymus tissue. The receptors come from a boy under three years old with a congenital heart defect but otherwise immunologically healthy. CDR3s include the opening cysteine and the closing phenylalanine or tryptophan. The D gene is left open where the match is weak. Rows may omit the clone size; those that give it use once, few, many or a size class.

v_gene: TRBV5-6; j_gene: TRBJ2-1; abundance: -; d_gene: TRBD1; CDR3aa: CASRQQGAWVEQFF; CDR3nt: TGTGCCAGCCGACAACAGGGGGCCTGGGTTGAGCAGTTCTTC
v_gene: TRBV4-2; j_gene: TRBJ1-3; abundance: -; d_gene: -; CDR3aa: CASSQEEGPTITHTIYF; CDR3nt: TGTGCCAGCAGCCAAGAGGAGGGACCGACGATTACGCACACCATATATTTT
v_gene: TRBV7-9; j_gene: TRBJ2-5; abundance: -; d_gene: TRBD2; CDR3aa: CASSPAGVETQYF; CDR3nt: TGTGCCAGCAGCCCAGCGGGGGTGGAGACCCAGTACTTC
v_gene: TRBV19; j_gene: TRBJ2-1; abundance: -; d_gene: -; CDR3aa: CASSITGAGPLGNEQFF; CDR3nt: TGTGCCAGTAGTATCACGGGGGCCGGTCCTTTGGGAAATGAGCAGTTCTTC
v_gene: TRBV29-1; j_gene: TRBJ1-1; abundance: -; d_gene: -; CDR3aa: CSVTSRRGTLNTEAFF; CDR3nt: TGCAGCGTCACCTCTAGACGGGGGACCCTGAACACTGAAGCTTTCTTT
v_gene: TRBV28; j_gene: TRBJ1-5; abundance: -; d_gene: TRBD1; CDR3aa: CAGSRGKSSGNQPQHF; CDR3nt: TGTGCCGGATCCAGGGGGAAGTCTTCTGGCAATCAGCCCCAGCATTTT
v_gene: TRBV28; j_gene: TRBJ1-5; abundance: -; d_gene: -; CDR3aa: CASKRSDNQPQHF; CDR3nt: TGTGCCTCCAAACGGAGTGACAATCAGCCCCAGCATTTT
v_gene: TRBV27; j_gene: TRBJ1-5; abundance: -; d_gene: -; CDR3aa: CASSLWGVGSNQPQHF; CDR3nt: TGTGCCAGCAGTTTATGGGGCGTTGGGAGCAATCAGCCCCAGCATTTT
v_gene: TRBV27; j_gene: TRBJ2-5; abundance: -; d_gene: -; CDR3aa: CASSLTGLPGETQYF; CDR3nt: TGTGCCAGCAGTTTAACGGGACTCCCCGGGGAGACCCAGTACTTC
v_gene: TRBV7-9; j_gene: TRBJ1-4; abundance: -; d_gene: -; CDR3aa: CASQVNEKLFF; CDR3nt: TGTGCCAGCCAAGTTAACGAAAAACTGTTTTTT
v_gene: TRBV11-2; j_gene: TRBJ2-4; abundance: -; d_gene: TRBD1; CDR3aa: CASSFDRGALAKNIQYF; CDR3nt: TGTGCCAGCAGCTTCGACAGGGGAGCCCTAGCCAAAAACATTCAGTACTTC
v_gene: TRBV4-2; j_gene: TRBJ2-1; abundance: -; d_gene: -; CDR3aa: CASSSKNIGGEYNEQFF; CDR3nt: TGTGCCAGCAGCAGCAAAAACATCGGTGGGGAGTACAATGAGCAGTTCTTC
v_gene: TRBV28; j_gene: TRBJ2-7; abundance: -; d_gene: TRBD2; CDR3aa: CASRSSGVRSYEQYF; CDR3nt: TGTGCCAGCAGGTCTAGCGGGGTCAGATCCTACGAGCAGTACTTC
v_gene: TRBV5-6; j_gene: TRBJ2-3; abundance: -; d_gene: -; CDR3aa: CASSLDRPLTDTQYF; CDR3nt: TGTGCCAGCAGCTTGGACAGGCCCCTCACAGATACGCAGTATTTT
v_gene: TRBV7-7; j_gene: TRBJ2-3; abundance: -; d_gene: TRBD1; CDR3aa: CASSLGTGDPTDTQYF; CDR3nt: TGTGCTAGCAGCTTAGGGACAGGGGACCCAACAGATACGCAGTATTTT
v_gene: TRBV4-2; j_gene: TRBJ1-1; abundance: -; d_gene: -; CDR3aa: CASSQHPRAGARETEAFF; CDR3nt: TGTGCCAGCAGCCAACACCCTCGCGCGGGGGCTAGGGAAACTGAAGCTTTCTTT
v_gene: TRBV29-1; j_gene: TRBJ2-1; abundance: once; d_gene: -; CDR3aa: CSVAQGTYNEQFF; CDR3nt: TGCAGCGTTGCACAGGGTACCTACAATGAGCAGTTCTTC
v_gene: TRBV5-6; j_gene: TRBJ1-4; abundance: -; d_gene: -; CDR3aa: CASSRTVTNEKLFF; CDR3nt: TGTGCCAGCAGCCGGACAGTAACTAATGAAAAACTGTTTTTT
v_gene: TRBV7-3; j_gene: TRBJ1-6; abundance: -; d_gene: -; CDR3aa: CASSGGTPQNSPLHF; CDR3nt: TGTGCCAGCAGCGGGGGGACACCACAGAATTCACCCCTCCACTTT
v_gene: TRBV18; j_gene: TRBJ2-3; abundance: -; d_gene: -; CDR3aa: CASSPPTARTDTQYF; CDR3nt: TGTGCCAGCTCACCACCGACAGCCCGCACAGATACGCAGTATTTT
v_gene: TRBV27; j_gene: TRBJ2-7; abundance: -; d_gene: TRBD2; CDR3aa: CASKFTSGVSYEQYF; CDR3nt: TGTGCCAGCAAGTTTACGAGCGGGGTCTCCTACGAGCAGTACTTC
v_gene: TRBV11-2; j_gene: TRBJ1-2; abundance: -; d_gene: -; CDR3aa: CASSLGVGYTF; CDR3nt: TGTGCCAGCAGCTTAGGGGTTGGCTACACCTTC
v_gene: TRBV19; j_gene: TRBJ1-2; abundance: -; d_gene: -; CDR3aa: CATYNYGYTF; CDR3nt: TGTGCCACTTACAACTATGGCTACACCTTC
v_gene: TRBV9; j_gene: TRBJ1-2; abundance: -; d_gene: -; CDR3aa: CASSVGRALNYGYTF; CDR3nt: TGTGCCAGCAGCGTAGGAAGAGCACTAAACTATGGCTACACCTTC
v_gene: TRBV6-5; j_gene: TRBJ2-7; abundance: -; d_gene: TRBD2; CDR3aa: CASSFRRAGGPYEQYF; CDR3nt: TGTGCCAGCAGTTTCCGACGGGCGGGGGGCCCCTACGAGCAGTACTTC
v_gene: TRBV6-1; j_gene: TRBJ1-2; abundance: -; d_gene: TRBD1; CDR3aa: CASNGQGEYGYTF; CDR3nt: TGTGCCAGCAATGGACAGGGGGAATATGGCTACACCTTC
v_gene: TRBV28; j_gene: TRBJ1-6; abundance: few; d_gene: -; CDR3aa: CASSPPDSPLHF; CDR3nt: TGTGCCAGCAGTCCCCCGGATTCACCCCTCCACTTT
v_gene: TRBV19; j_gene: TRBJ1-4; abundance: -; d_gene: -; CDR3aa: CASRALATNEKLFF; CDR3nt: TGTGCCAGTCGGGCACTAGCAACTAATGAAAAACTGTTTTTT
v_gene: TRBV13; j_gene: TRBJ2-1; abundance: -; d_gene: TRBD2; CDR3aa: CASSLGYGGVQGEQFF; CDR3nt: TGTGCCAGCAGCTTAGGGTACGGGGGGGTACAAGGTGAGCAGTTCTTC
v_gene: TRBV7-9; j_gene: TRBJ1-2; abundance: -; d_gene: -; CDR3aa: CASSSLGGGDYGYTF; CDR3nt: TGTGCCAGCAGCTCCCTCGGGGGTGGGGACTATGGCTACACCTTC
v_gene: TRBV4-2; j_gene: TRBJ2-1; abundance: few; d_gene: TRBD1; CDR3aa: CASSLQGARNEQFF; CDR3nt: TGTGCCAGCAGCCTTCAGGGGGCGAGGAATGAGCAGTTCTTC
v_gene: TRBV15; j_gene: TRBJ2-1; abundance: -; d_gene: -; CDR3aa: CATSRGGAGNEQFF; CDR3nt: TGTGCCACCAGCAGGGGCGGGGCGGGGAATGAGCAGTTCTTC
v_gene: TRBV7-2; j_gene: TRBJ2-2; abundance: -; d_gene: -; CDR3aa: CASSSGPTGELFF; CDR3nt: TGTGCCAGCAGCTCGGGGCCAACCGGGGAGCTGTTTTTT
v_gene: TRBV19; j_gene: TRBJ2-1; abundance: -; d_gene: TRBD1; CDR3aa: CASSRAGTGSSYNEQFF; CDR3nt: TGTGCCAGTAGTAGGGCTGGGACAGGGAGCTCCTACAATGAGCAGTTCTTC
v_gene: TRBV10-2; j_gene: TRBJ2-1; abundance: -; d_gene: TRBD2; CDR3aa: CASSESYMSTSGGVEKQFF; CDR3nt: TGCGCCAGCAGTGAGTCTTATATGTCGACTAGCGGGGGGGTAGAGAAGCAGTTCTTC
v_gene: TRBV14; j_gene: TRBJ2-4; abundance: -; d_gene: -; CDR3aa: CASSQVGGGTKNIQYF; CDR3nt: TGTGCCAGCAGCCAAGTTGGAGGGGGCACCAAAAACATTCAGTACTTC
v_gene: TRBV4-3; j_gene: TRBJ1-6; abundance: once; d_gene: TRBD1; CDR3aa: CASGPGQGGSPLHF; CDR3nt: TGCGCCAGCGGTCCGGGACAGGGGGGTTCACCCCTCCACTTT
v_gene: TRBV11-2; j_gene: TRBJ1-1; abundance: -; d_gene: -; CDR3aa: CASSPKAGGTEAFF; CDR3nt: TGTGCCAGCAGCCCAAAAGCCGGGGGGACTGAAGCTTTCTTT
v_gene: TRBV30; j_gene: TRBJ2-7; abundance: -; d_gene: TRBD1; CDR3aa: CAWSETGGELFSYEQYF; CDR3nt: TGTGCCTGGAGTGAGACAGGGGGCGAACTATTCTCCTACGAGCAGTACTTC
v_gene: TRBV4-1; j_gene: TRBJ2-5; abundance: -; d_gene: -; CDR3aa: CASSQFPGQLQETQYF; CDR3nt: TGCGCCAGCAGCCAATTCCCCGGACAGCTCCAAGAGACCCAGTACTTC
v_gene: TRBV4-1; j_gene: TRBJ1-6; abundance: few; d_gene: -; CDR3aa: CASSQEWDGAKPLHF; CDR3nt: TGCGCCAGCAGCCAAGAATGGGACGGAGCCAAACCCCTCCACTTT
v_gene: TRBV28; j_gene: TRBJ2-3; abundance: -; d_gene: TRBD2; CDR3aa: CASWGGAGTADTQYF; CDR3nt: TGTGCCAGCTGGGGGGGAGCGGGGACGGCAGATACGCAGTATTTT
v_gene: TRBV12-5; j_gene: TRBJ1-4; abundance: -; d_gene: -; CDR3aa: CASGPGLIANNEKLFF; CDR3nt: TGTGCTAGTGGTCCCGGACTTATCGCCAATAATGAAAAACTGTTTTTT
v_gene: TRBV29-1; j_gene: TRBJ2-5; abundance: -; d_gene: TRBD2; CDR3aa: CSVIAGARGETQYF; CDR3nt: TGCAGCGTTATAGCGGGGGCCCGGGGGGAGACCCAGTACTTC
v_gene: TRBV28; j_gene: TRBJ1-6; abundance: -; d_gene: -; CDR3aa: CASSMRPRRNSPLHF; CDR3nt: TGTGCCAGCAGTATGAGACCGCGGCGGAATTCACCCCTCCACTTT
v_gene: TRBV4-2; j_gene: TRBJ2-7; abundance: -; d_gene: -; CDR3aa: CASSQEATAYEQYF; CDR3nt: TGTGCCAGCAGCCAAGAAGCCACCGCCTACGAGCAGTACTTC
v_gene: TRBV10-3; j_gene: TRBJ1-2; abundance: -; d_gene: -; CDR3aa: CAISRGVASRDGYTF; CDR3nt: TGTGCCATCAGTCGGGGTGTGGCCAGTAGGGATGGCTACACCTTC
v_gene: TRBV23-1; j_gene: TRBJ2-7; abundance: -; d_gene: TRBD1; CDR3aa: CASIPGGPSYEQYF; CDR3nt: TGCGCCAGCATTCCAGGGGGCCCCTCCTACGAGCAGTACTTC